The rows below give T cell receptor delta chains drawn from one sample of a study of Vδ1+ human thymocytes. TCRdb re-identified clones in the multiplex PCR reads via CATT. In the table there are about 25,000 delta-chain clones, more than 6.5% of which are singletons. The sequencing input was Vdelta1+ gamma-delta thymocytes from the thymus. The receptors were gathered from a girl under three years old who had congenital heart surgery. Both conserved end residues are part of each CDR3. A D gene is named only where the DNA matches it firmly. Expanded clones are given a class, and other clones once, few, many or no size at all.

clone size: .; V gene: TRDV1; J gene: TRDJ1; D gene: TRDD3; CDR3 DNA: TGTGCTCTTGGGGAGGCCTCAGCTCTTCCTCTTTACTGGGGGATAAGAGGGACTTCTGACGATAAACTCATCTTT; CDR3 protein: CALGEASALPLYWGIRGTSDDKLIF
clone size: few; V gene: TRDV1; J gene: TRDJ1; D gene: TRDD3; CDR3 DNA: TGTGCTCTTGGGGAACCGCTCCGACCGTCTCGGGGGATTGGCACCGATAAACTCATCTTT; CDR3 protein: CALGEPLRPSRGIGTDKLIF
clone size: .; V gene: TRDV1; J gene: TRDJ1; D gene: TRDD2; CDR3 DNA: TGTGCTCTTGGGGAACTGCGGCTTCCTACCCAGGTCGACACCGATAAACTCATCTTT; CDR3 protein: CALGELRLPTQVDTDKLIF
clone size: .; V gene: TRDV1; J gene: TRDJ1; D gene: TRDD3; CDR3 DNA: TGTGCTCTTGGGGAACTTCCTACTGCCTGGGGGATCACCGATAAACTCATCTTT; CDR3 protein: CALGELPTAWGITDKLIF
clone size: .; V gene: TRDV1; J gene: TRDJ1; D gene: TRDD2; CDR3 DNA: TGTGCTCTTGGGGAGCCCCTTCCTACCCACCCATCTGACACCGATAAACTCATCTTT; CDR3 protein: CALGEPLPTHPSDTDKLIF
clone size: .; V gene: TRDV1; J gene: TRDJ1; D gene: TRDD3; CDR3 DNA: TGTGCTCTTGGGGACCCGTTCCCTTACTGGGGGATACGGGGTTATGCCACCGATAAACTCATCTTT; CDR3 protein: CALGDPFPYWGIRGYATDKLIF
clone size: few; V gene: TRDV1; J gene: TRDJ1; D gene: .; CDR3 DNA: TGTGCTCTTGGGGAGCTCCTCTCTCGGGTTATGGGTACCGATAAACTCATCTTT; CDR3 protein: CALGELLSRVMGTDKLIF
clone size: few; V gene: TRDV1; J gene: TRDJ1; D gene: .; CDR3 DNA: TGTGCTCTTGGGGAAGGACGCCACTGCTACTCAAAACTCATCTTT; CDR3 protein: CALGEGRHCYSKLIF
clone size: medium-sized; V gene: TRAV29/DV5; J gene: TRDJ1; D gene: .; CDR3 DNA: TGTGCAGCAAGCGCGGGATACACCGATAAACTCATCTTT; CDR3 protein: CAASAGYTDKLIF
clone size: few; V gene: TRDV1; J gene: TRDJ1; D gene: .; CDR3 DNA: TGTGCTCTTGGGGAATTCTTTCAACCCTTGGGGGGCAACACCGATAAACTCATCTTT; CDR3 protein: CALGEFFQPLGGNTDKLIF
clone size: few; V gene: TRDV1; J gene: TRDJ1; D gene: .; CDR3 DNA: TGTGCTCTTGGGAAACCCGGTACGGGGGGCCTTAAACTCATCTTT; CDR3 protein: CALGKPGTGGLKLIF
clone size: few; V gene: TRDV1; J gene: TRDJ1; D gene: TRDD3; CDR3 DNA: TGTGCTCTTGGGGAACCCCCCCCTTCCTACGGATCTGCTCTCTGGGGGATACTCCCGTTCGACTACACCGATAAACTCATCTTT; CDR3 protein: CALGEPPPSYGSALWGILPFDYTDKLIF
clone size: few; V gene: TRDV1; J gene: TRDJ1; D gene: .; CDR3 DNA: TGTGCTCTTGGGCCGGGAGCTGTCCATTACTACGATAAACTCATCTTT; CDR3 protein: CALGPGAVHYYDKLIF
clone size: .; V gene: TRDV1; J gene: TRDJ1; D gene: TRDD3; CDR3 DNA: TGTGCTCTTGGGGAACTAGGACATCCTACCTCTGGGGGATACTCCGATAAACTCATCTTT; CDR3 protein: CALGELGHPTSGGYSDKLIF
clone size: .; V gene: TRDV1; J gene: TRDJ1; D gene: TRDD3; CDR3 DNA: TGTGCTCTTGGGGAAGGAGCGGGTACTGGGGGATACCACCGCACCGATAAACTCATCTTT; CDR3 protein: CALGEGAGTGGYHRTDKLIF
clone size: .; V gene: TRDV1; J gene: TRDJ1; D gene: TRDD3; CDR3 DNA: TGTGCTCTTGGGGAATCCTCCTACTCGGGATACGCGAACGATAAACTCATCTTT; CDR3 protein: CALGESSYSGYANDKLIF
clone size: .; V gene: TRDV2; J gene: TRDJ1; D gene: TRDD3; CDR3 DNA: TGTGCCTGTGACACCTCCATACTGGGGGATACGGTCTTTTTACGCGATAAACTCATCTTT; CDR3 protein: CACDTSILGDTVFLRDKLIF
clone size: few; V gene: TRDV1; J gene: TRDJ1; D gene: .; CDR3 DNA: TGTGCTCTTGGGGAACTGTACACCGATAAACTCATCTTT; CDR3 protein: CALGELYTDKLIF
clone size: .; V gene: TRDV1; J gene: TRDJ1; D gene: .; CDR3 DNA: TGTGCTCTGATTTCCTACGTATGGGGGATGCCCCCTACCCACACCGATAAACTCATCTTT; CDR3 protein: CALISYVWGMPPTHTDKLIF
clone size: .; V gene: TRDV1; J gene: TRDJ1; D gene: TRDD3; CDR3 DNA: TGTGCTCTTGGGGAAAGTCCTTGTGACGACCTGGGGGAGTTCTACACCGATAAACTCATCTTT; CDR3 protein: CALGESPCDDLGEFYTDKLIF
clone size: .; V gene: TRDV1; J gene: TRDJ1; D gene: TRDD3; CDR3 DNA: TGTGCTCTTGGGGACCCCATGGGGGGATACGGCACCGATAAACTCATCTTT; CDR3 protein: CALGDPMGGYGTDKLIF
clone size: few; V gene: TRDV1; J gene: TRDJ1; D gene: .; CDR3 DNA: TGTGCTCTTGGGGCCCCCCTGTCGCTAGCCTCAACCCTCATCTTT; CDR3 protein: CALGAPLSLASTLIF
clone size: few; V gene: TRDV1; J gene: TRDJ1; D gene: TRDD3; CDR3 DNA: TGTGCTCTTGGGGAACGACGCCTCGACACGAAGTACTGGGGGATACGCTACACCGATAAACTCATCTTT; CDR3 protein: CALGERRLDTKYWGIRYTDKLIF
clone size: few; V gene: TRDV1; J gene: TRDJ1; D gene: .; CDR3 DNA: TGTGCTCTTGGGAATGACCGCGGGGGGTGTAACACCGATAAACTCATCTTT; CDR3 protein: CALGNDRGGCNTDKLIF
clone size: few; V gene: TRDV1; J gene: TRDJ1; D gene: TRDD3; CDR3 DNA: TGTGCTCTTGGGGGCGCCTGGGGGATACGGGGGAGGTACACCGATAAACTCATCTTT; CDR3 protein: CALGGAWGIRGRYTDKLIF
clone size: .; V gene: TRDV1; J gene: TRDJ1; D gene: TRDD3; CDR3 DNA: TGTGCTCTTGGGGAACCCCGGGAAACTGGGGGCGATAAACTCATCTTT; CDR3 protein: CALGEPRETGGDKLIF
clone size: few; V gene: TRDV1; J gene: TRDJ1; D gene: TRDD3; CDR3 DNA: TGTGCTCTTGGGGACCCCCCCTCTCCTGCGAAGTACTGGGGGATAAACGGACTCATCTTT; CDR3 protein: CALGDPPSPAKYWGINGLIF